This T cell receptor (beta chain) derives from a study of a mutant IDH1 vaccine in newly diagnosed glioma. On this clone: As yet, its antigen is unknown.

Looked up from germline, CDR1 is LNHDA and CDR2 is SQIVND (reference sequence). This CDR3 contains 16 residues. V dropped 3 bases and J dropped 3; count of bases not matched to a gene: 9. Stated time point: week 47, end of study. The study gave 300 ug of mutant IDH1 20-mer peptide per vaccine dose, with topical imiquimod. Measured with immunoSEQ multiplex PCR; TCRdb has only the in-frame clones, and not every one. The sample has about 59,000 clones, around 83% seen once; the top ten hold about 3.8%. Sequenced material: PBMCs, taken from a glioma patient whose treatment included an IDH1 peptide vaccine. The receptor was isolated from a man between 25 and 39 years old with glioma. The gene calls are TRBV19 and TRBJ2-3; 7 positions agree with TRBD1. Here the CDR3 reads CASSIPEGQSTDTQYF. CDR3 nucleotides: TGTGCCAGTAGTATCCCAGAGGGACAGTCGACAGATACGCAGTATTTT.